This T cell receptor (beta chain) was documented in a study of human T cells and chemical hapten exposure. TCRdb used MiXCR to reprocess the RACE reads, holding one entry per CDR3 protein. The table shows approximately 30,000 distinct CDR3 sequences, with approximately 5.8% occurring only once. This clonotype occurred many times. Sample time point: patch test 3, about 24 weeks after DPC sensitization. Sample treatment: therapeutic diphenylcyclopropenone sensitization with weekly scalp DPC. The V and J ends lost 11 bases and 2 bases, in that order; junction bases with no gene match: 13. The germline gives CDR1 MNHNY, CDR2 SVGAGI (reference sequence). This CDR3 has 17 amino acids.

The source was whole blood, collected in connection with sensitization to the hapten diphenylcyclopropenone (DPC). The sequence derives from a man under 40 with alopecia areata. Some clones in this sample may be carry-over from other donors' samples. The genes are TRBV6-6 and TRBJ2-6; 9 nucleotides agree with TRBD1. The CDR3 protein is CAAHLGQGVTGANVLTF. In DNA form, the CDR3 reads TGTGCCGCACACCTGGGACAGGGCGTGACTGGGGCCAACGTCCTGACTTTC.